The clone carrying this TCR beta chain showed up many times. TCR beta CDR3 regions were amplified from RNA. First-round RT-PCR of the TCR CDR3 relied on the HTBI primer set. In TCRdb, the multiplex PCR reads were re-called with MiXCR into one record per CDR3 protein. The table lists some 420,000 distinct CDR3 sequences, approximately 13% of them singletons. The data originate from a study of T cells in Graves' hyperthyroidism and ophthalmopathy. In the study overall: The blood sample was taken at first diagnosis, before treatment began.

Those patients with uncontrolled infection, other autoimmune disease, pregnancy or lactation were excluded. Based on clinical symptoms, serum thyroxine and TRAb, thyroid ultrasound and orbital computed tomography, diagnoses were reached. Fresh peripheral blood, about 10 ml of it, supplied the PBMCs. The trim removed 6 bases at V and 4 bases at J, leaving 10 bases unmatched. This CDR3 is 17 amino acids long. Sequences were obtained from blood. The receptor comes from a young woman with Graves' hyperthyroidism. The V gene is TRBV12-3 or TRBV12-4, the J gene TRBJ2-6; 9 nucleotides align to TRBD1. The CDR3 DNA is TGTGCCAGCAGCCCCCGGGACAGGGCACCCGGGGCCAACGTCCTGACTTTC. It specifies CASSPRDRAPGANVLTF.